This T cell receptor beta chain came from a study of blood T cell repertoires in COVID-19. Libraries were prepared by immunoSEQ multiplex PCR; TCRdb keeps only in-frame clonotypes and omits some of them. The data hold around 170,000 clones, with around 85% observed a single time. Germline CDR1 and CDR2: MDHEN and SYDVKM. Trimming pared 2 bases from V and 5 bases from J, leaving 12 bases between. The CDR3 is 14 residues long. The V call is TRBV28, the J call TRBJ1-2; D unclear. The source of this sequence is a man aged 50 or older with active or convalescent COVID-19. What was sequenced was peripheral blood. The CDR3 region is CASSLTPEIYGYTF. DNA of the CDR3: TGTGCCAGCAGTTTAACCCCTGAGATTTATGGCTACACCTTC.